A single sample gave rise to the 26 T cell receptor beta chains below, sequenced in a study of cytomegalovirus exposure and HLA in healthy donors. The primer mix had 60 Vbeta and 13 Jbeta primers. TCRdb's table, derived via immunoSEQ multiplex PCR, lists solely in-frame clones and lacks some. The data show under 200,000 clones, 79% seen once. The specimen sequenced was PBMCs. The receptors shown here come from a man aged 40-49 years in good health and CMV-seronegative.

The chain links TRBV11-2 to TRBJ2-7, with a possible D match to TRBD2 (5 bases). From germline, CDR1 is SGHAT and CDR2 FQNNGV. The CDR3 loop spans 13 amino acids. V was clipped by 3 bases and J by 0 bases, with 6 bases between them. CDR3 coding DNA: TGTGCCAGCAGCTTCAGCGGCTCCTACGAGCAGTACTTC. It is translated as CASSFSGSYEQYF.

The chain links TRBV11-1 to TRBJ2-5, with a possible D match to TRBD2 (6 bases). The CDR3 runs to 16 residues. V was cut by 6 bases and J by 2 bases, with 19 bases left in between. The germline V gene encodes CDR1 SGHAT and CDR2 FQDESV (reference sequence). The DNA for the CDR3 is TGTGCCAGCAGTTCCCCTGTGGGGAGCGGGCAAGAGACCCAGTACTTC. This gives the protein CASSSPVGSGQETQYF.

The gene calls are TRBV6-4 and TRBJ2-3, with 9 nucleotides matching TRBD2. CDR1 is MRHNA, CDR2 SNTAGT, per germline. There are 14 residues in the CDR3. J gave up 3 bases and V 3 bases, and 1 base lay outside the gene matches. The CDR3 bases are TGTGCCAGCAGTGAGGCGGGAGGGACAGATACGCAGTATTTT. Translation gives CASSEAGGTDTQYF.

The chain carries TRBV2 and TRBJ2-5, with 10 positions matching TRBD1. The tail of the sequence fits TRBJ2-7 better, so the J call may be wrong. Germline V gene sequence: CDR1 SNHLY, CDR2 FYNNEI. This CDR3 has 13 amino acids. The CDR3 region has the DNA TGTGCCAGCAGCGGACAGGGGGTCAACGAGCAGTACTTC. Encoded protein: CASSGQGVNEQYF.

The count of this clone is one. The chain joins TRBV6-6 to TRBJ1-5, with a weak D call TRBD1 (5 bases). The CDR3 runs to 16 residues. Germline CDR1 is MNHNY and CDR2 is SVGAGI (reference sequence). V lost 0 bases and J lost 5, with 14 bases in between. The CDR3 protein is CASSYSNGGIDQPQHF. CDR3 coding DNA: TGTGCCAGCAGTTACTCGAACGGGGGGATAGATCAGCCCCAGCATTTT.

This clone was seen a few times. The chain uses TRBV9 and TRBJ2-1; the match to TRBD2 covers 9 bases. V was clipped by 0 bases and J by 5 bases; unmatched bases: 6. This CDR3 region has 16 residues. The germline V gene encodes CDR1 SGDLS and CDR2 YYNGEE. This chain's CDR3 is CASSVGSGSFHNEQFF. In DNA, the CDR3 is TGTGCCAGCAGCGTAGGTAGCGGGAGCTTTCACAATGAGCAGTTCTTC.

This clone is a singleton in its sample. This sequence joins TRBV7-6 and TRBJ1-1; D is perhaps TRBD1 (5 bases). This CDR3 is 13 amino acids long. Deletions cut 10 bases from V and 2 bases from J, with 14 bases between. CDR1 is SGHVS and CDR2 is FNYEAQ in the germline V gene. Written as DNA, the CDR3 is TGTGCCACCGGCAAGGGGTTAAACACTGAAGCTTTCTTT. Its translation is CATGKGLNTEAFF.

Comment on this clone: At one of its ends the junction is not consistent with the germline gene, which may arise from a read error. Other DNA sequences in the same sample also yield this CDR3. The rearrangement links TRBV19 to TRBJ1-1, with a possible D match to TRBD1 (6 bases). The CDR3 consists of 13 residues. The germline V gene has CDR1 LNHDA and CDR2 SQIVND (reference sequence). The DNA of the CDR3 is TGTGCCAGTAGATTACAGGGTGACACTGAAGCCTTCTTT. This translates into CASRLQGDTEAFF. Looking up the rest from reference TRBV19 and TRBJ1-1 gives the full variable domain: DGGITQSPKYLFRKEGQNVTLSCEQNLNHDAMYWYRQDPGQGLRLIYYSQIVNDFQKGDIAEGYSVSREKKESFPLTVTSAQKNPTAFYLCASRLQGDTEAFFGQGTRLTVV.

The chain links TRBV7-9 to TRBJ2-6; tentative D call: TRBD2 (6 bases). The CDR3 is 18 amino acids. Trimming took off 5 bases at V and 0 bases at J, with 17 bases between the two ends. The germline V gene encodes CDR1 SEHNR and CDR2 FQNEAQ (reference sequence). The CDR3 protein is CASSRGGGISSGANVLTF. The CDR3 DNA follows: TGTGCCAGCAGCCGGGGTGGGGGGATCAGCTCTGGGGCCAACGTCCTGACTTTC.

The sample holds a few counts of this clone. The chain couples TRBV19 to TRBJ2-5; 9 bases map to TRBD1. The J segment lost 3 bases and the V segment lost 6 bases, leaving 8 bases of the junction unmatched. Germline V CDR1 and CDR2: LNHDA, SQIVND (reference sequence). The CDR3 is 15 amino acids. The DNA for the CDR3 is TGTGCCAGTAGACTAACCGGGACAGGGAAAGAGACCCAGTACTTC. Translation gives CASRLTGTGKETQYF.

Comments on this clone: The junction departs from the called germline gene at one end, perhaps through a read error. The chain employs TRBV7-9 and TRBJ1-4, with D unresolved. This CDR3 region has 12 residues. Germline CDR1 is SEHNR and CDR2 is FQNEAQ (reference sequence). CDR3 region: CSSSPESEKLFF. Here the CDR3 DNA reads TGTTCCAGCAGCCCCGAAAGCGAAAAACTGTTTTTT. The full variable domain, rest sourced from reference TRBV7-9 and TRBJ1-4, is DTGVSQNPRHKITKRGQNVTFRCDPISEHNRLYWYRQTLGQGPEFLTYFQNEAQLEKSRLLSDRFSAERPKGSFSTLEIQRTEQGDSAMYLCSSSPESEKLFFGSGTQLSVL.

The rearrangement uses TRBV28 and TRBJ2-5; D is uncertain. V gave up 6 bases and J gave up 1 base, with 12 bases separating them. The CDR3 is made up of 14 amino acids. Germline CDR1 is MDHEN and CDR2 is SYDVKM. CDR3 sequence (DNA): TGTGCCAGCAGCCCCCGAGCTCTCCAAGAGACCCAGTACTTC. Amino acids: CASSPRALQETQYF.

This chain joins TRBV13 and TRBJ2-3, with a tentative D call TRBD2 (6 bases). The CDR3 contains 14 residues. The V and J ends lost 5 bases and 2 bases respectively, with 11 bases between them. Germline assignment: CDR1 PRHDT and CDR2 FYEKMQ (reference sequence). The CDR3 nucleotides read TGTGCCAGCAGCCCGCGGGACTCCACAGATACGCAGTATTTT. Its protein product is CASSPRDSTDTQYF.

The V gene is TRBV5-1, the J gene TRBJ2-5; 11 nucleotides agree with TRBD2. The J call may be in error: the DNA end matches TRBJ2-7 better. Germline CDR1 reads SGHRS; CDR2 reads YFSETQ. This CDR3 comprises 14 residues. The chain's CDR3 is CASSWTSGSYEQYF. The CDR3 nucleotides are TGCGCCAGCAGCTGGACTAGCGGGTCTTACGAGCAGTACTTC.

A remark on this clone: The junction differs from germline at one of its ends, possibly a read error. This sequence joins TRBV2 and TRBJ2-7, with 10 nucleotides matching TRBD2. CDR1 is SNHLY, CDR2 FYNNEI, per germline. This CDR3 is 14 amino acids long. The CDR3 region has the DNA TGTGCCACCAGTGACCCAGCGGGAGGGAACGAGCAGTACTTC. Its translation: CATSDPAGGNEQYF. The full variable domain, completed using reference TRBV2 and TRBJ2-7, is EPEVTQTPSHQVTQMGQEVILRCVPISNHLYFYWYRQILGQKVEFLVSFYNNEISEKSEIFDDQFSVERPDGSNFTLKIRSTKLEDSAMYFCATSDPAGGNEQYFGPGTRLTVT.

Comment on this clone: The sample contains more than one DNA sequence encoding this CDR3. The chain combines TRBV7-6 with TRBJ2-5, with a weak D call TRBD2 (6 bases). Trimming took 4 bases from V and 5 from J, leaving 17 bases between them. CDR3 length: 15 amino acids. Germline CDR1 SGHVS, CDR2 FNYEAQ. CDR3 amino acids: CASSSAGPPGETQYF. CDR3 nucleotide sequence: TGTGCCAGCAGCTCCGCGGGGCCCCCGGGGGAGACCCAGTACTTC. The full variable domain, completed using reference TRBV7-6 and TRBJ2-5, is GAGVSQSPRYKVTKRGQDVALRCDPISGHVSLYWYRQALGQGPEFLTYFNYEAQQDKSGLPNDRFSAERPEGSISTLTIQRTEQRDSAMYRCASSSAGPPGETQYFGPGTRLLVL.

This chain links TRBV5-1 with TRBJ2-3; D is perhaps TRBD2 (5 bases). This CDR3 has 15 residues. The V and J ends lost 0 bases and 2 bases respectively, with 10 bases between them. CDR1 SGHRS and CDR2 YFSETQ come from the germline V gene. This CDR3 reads CASSLGEAATDTQYF. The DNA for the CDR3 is TGCGCCAGCAGCTTGGGGGAAGCGGCCACAGATACGCAGTATTTT. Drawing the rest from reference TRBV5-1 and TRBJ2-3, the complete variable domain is KAGVTQTPRYLIKTRGQQVTLSCSPISGHRSVSWYQQTPGQGLQFLFEYFSETQRNKGNFPGRFSGRQFSNSRSEMNVSTLELGDSALYLCASSLGEAATDTQYFGPGTRLTVL.

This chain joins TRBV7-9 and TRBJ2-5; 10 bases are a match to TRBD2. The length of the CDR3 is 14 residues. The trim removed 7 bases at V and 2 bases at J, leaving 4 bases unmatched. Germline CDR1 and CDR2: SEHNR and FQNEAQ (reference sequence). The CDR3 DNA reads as TGTGCCAGCAAAAAACTAGCGGGACAAGAGACCCAGTACTTC. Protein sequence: CASKKLAGQETQYF. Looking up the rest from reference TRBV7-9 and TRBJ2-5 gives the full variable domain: DTGVSQNPRHKITKRGQNVTFRCDPISEHNRLYWYRQTLGQGPEFLTYFQNEAQLEKSRLLSDRFSAERPKGSFSTLEIQRTEQGDSAMYLCASKKLAGQETQYFGPGTRLLVL.

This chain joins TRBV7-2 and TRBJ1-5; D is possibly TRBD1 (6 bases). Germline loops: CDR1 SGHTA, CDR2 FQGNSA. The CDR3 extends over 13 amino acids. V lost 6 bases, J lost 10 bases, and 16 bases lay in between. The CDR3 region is CASSERGSRPQHF. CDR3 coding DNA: TGTGCCAGCAGTGAGAGGGGGTCCCGTCCCCAGCATTTT. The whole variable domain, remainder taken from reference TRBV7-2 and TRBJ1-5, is GAGVSQSPSNKVTEKGKDVELRCDPISGHTALYWYRQSLGQGLEFLIYFQGNSAPDKSGLPSDRFSAERTGGSVSTLTIQRTQQEDSAVYLCASSERGSRPQHFGDGTRLSIL.

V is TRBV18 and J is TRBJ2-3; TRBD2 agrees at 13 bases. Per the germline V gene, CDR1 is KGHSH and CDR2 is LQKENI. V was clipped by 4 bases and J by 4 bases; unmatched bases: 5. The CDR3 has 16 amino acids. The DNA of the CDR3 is TGTGCCAGCTCACTATGGACTAGCGGGAGCGCAGATACGCAGTATTTT. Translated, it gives CASSLWTSGSADTQYF. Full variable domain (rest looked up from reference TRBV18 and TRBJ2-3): NAGVMQNPRHLVRRRGQEARLRCSPMKGHSHVYWYRQLPEEGLKFMVYLQKENIIDESGMPKERFSAEFPKEGPSILRIQQVVRGDSAAYFCASSLWTSGSADTQYFGPGTRLTVL.

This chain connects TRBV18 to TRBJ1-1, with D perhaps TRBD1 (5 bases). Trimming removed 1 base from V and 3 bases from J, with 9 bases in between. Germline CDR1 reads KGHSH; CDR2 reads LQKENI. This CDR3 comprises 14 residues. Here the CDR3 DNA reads TGTGCCAGCTCACCACTTCGGGGGGACACTGAAGCTTTCTTT. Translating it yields CASSPLRGDTEAFF.

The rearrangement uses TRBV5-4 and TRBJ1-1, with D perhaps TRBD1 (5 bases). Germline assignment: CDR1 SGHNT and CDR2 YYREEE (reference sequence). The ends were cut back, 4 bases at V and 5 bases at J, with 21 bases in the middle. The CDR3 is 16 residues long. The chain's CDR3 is CASSVALGGGGTEAFF. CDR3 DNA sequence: TGTGCCAGCAGCGTTGCCCTAGGCGGGGGGGGAACTGAAGCTTTCTTT.

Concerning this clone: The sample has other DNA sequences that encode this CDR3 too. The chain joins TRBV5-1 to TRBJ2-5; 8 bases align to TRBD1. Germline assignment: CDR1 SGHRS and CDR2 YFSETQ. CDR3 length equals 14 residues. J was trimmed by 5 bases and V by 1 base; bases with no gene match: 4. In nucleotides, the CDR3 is TGCGCCAGCAGCTTGCAGGGGGCCCGTGAGACCCAGTACTTC. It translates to CASSLQGARETQYF.

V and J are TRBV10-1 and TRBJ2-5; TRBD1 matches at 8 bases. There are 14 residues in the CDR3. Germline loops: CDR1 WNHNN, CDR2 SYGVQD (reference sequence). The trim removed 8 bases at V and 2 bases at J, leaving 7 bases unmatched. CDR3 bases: TGCGCCAGCCGAGACAGGGGTGGTCAAGAGACCCAGTACTTC. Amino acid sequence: CASRDRGGQETQYF.

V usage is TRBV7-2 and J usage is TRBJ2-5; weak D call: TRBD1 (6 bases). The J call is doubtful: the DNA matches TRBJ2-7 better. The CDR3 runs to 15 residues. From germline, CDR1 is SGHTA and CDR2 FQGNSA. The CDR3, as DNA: TGTGCCAGCAGCTCACAGGGTGCTACGCACTACGAGCAGTACTTC. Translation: CASSSQGATHYEQYF.

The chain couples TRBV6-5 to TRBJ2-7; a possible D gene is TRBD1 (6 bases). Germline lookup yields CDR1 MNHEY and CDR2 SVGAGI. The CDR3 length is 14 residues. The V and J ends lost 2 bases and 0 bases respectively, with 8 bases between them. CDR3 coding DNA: TGTGCCAGCAGTTACAGGGACACCTCCTACGAGCAGTACTTC. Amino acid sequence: CASSYRDTSYEQYF.